One and the same sample provided the 31 T cell receptor beta chains below, sequenced in a study of kidney transplant recipient with SARS-CoV-2 infection. MiXCR was run by TCRdb on the reads, yielding one entry per CDR3 protein. The profile shows 250,000 or so distinct CDR3 sequences, around 30% of them singletons. Sequencing used a blood sample, obtained at baseline and between days 110 and 120 from a kidney transplant recipient. The receptors come from a male patient between 25 and 39 years old who had COVID-19 and was a kidney transplant recipient. Some T cells may arise from the graft donor.

The chain has TRBV6-4 and TRBJ1-2; D is unresolved. The CDR3 runs 17 residues. V was cut by 5 bases and J by 4 bases, with 23 bases left in between. Germline assignment: CDR1 MRHNA and CDR2 SNTAGT. The CDR3 spells CASSSCTSHGKTYGYTF. As DNA, the CDR3 is TGTGCCAGCAGTTCGTGCACCTCACACGGAAAGACCTATGGCTACACCTTC.

About this clonotype itself: Possible read error: a much larger clone is one base away. The genes are TRBV30 and TRBJ1-3; D is perhaps TRBD1 (5 bases). This CDR3 spans 15 amino acids. Trimming removed 8 bases from V and 2 bases from J, with 19 bases in between. Germline loops: CDR1 GTSNPN, CDR2 SVGIG (reference sequence). CDR3 loop: CATTPADIPGNTIYF. In DNA, the CDR3 is TGTGCCACCACCCCCGCGGACATCCCTGGAAACACCATATATTTT.

This clonotype was counted at least ten times. V and J are TRBV7-2 and TRBJ2-5; weak D call: TRBD2 (6 bases). This CDR3 has 15 amino acids. Germline loops: CDR1 SGHTA, CDR2 FQGNSA. V was trimmed by 1 base and J by 0 bases, leaving 9 bases between them. CDR3 in amino acids: CASSLGRDYQETQYF. The DNA for the CDR3 is TGTGCCAGCAGCTTAGGTCGGGACTACCAAGAGACCCAGTACTTC.

Remarks on this clonotype: A much larger clone is a single base away; this may be a read error. The gene calls are TRBV2 and TRBJ1-2; 8 bases line up with TRBD1. V shed 10 bases, J shed 3 bases, and the junction held 10 bases outside the gene matches. Germline CDR1 SNHLY, CDR2 FYNNEI. The CDR3 consists of 14 residues. The DNA of the CDR3 is TGTGCCAACAGGGGGGACAGGTTTGACTATGGCTACACCTTC. This sequence encodes CANRGDRFDYGYTF.

This clonotype was seen repeatedly, ten times or more. The rearrangement uses TRBV12-3 or TRBV12-4 and TRBJ2-1, with TRBD2 identical over 11 bases. This CDR3 has 17 residues. V shed 4 bases and J 4 bases; nucleotides not matched to a gene: 9. The CDR3 reads CASSSPITSGGYNEQFF. The DNA for the CDR3 is TGTGCCAGCAGTTCCCCAATTACTAGCGGGGGATACAATGAGCAGTTCTTC.

This clonotype was seen at least ten times. The CDR3 loop reads CGNLRRITQSRANVLTF. The CDR3 bases are TGTGGCAACCTGCGCAGGATAACACAAAGTCGGGCCAACGTCCTGACTTTC. The V gene is TRBV8-2, the J gene TRBJ2-6; the tabulated D call, TRBD2, remains unverified against the DNA. TRBV8-2 is reported as a pseudogene. This CDR3 is 17 amino acids long.

Comment on this clonotype: This may stem from a read error, because a much larger clone lies one nucleotide away. This chain uses TRBV5-6 with TRBJ2-7, with a weak D call TRBD2 (6 bases). The germline CDR1 and CDR2 sequences are SGHDT and YYEEEE. The CDR3 consists of 15 residues. V was cut by 4 bases and J by 3 bases, with 17 bases left in between. Here the CDR3 DNA reads TGTGCCAGCAGCGATCGGGGGAGGTTTATCTACGAGCAGTACTTC. It translates to CASSDRGRFIYEQYF.

This clonotype was seen at least ten times. The chain uses TRBV5-6 and TRBJ1-2, with D unresolved. CDR1 and CDR2 (germline): SGHDT, YYEEEE. V was trimmed by 7 bases and J by 4 bases, leaving 23 bases between them. This CDR3 is built from 16 residues. The CDR3: CASLMLNSRKTYGYTF. CDR3 sequence (DNA): TGTGCCAGCTTAATGCTCAATAGTCGAAAGACCTATGGCTACACCTTC.

Notes on this clonotype: With a far larger clone one base away, a read error is the likely cause. Given the absence of the conserved phenylalanine or tryptophan at the CDR3 end, a read error is likely. J is TRBJ2-4 and V is TRBV5-6; TRBD2 agrees at 10 bases. The DNA end favors TRBJ2-7, so the J call may be wrong. CDR3 length equals 16 residues. The germline V gene encodes CDR1 SGHDT and CDR2 YYEEEE. The CDR3 nucleotides read TGTGCCAGCAGCTTGGGTTCTAGCGGGAGTCTAGGCGAGCAGTACCTC. It specifies CASSLGSSGSLGEQYL.

This clonotype was detected many times. This chain joins TRBV12-3 or TRBV12-4 and TRBJ1-2, with D unclear. This CDR3 contains 17 residues. V was cut by 5 bases and J by 4 bases, with 23 bases left in between. In DNA, the CDR3 is TGTGCCAGCAGTACGGATCCCAGCTTCCGAAAGACCTATGGCTACACCTTC. It yields the protein CASSTDPSFRKTYGYTF.

The sample holds many counts of this clonotype. The V call is TRBV10-3, the J call TRBJ1-5; the D is unclear. Trimming removed 8 bases from V and 3 bases from J, with 8 bases in between. The CDR3 has 12 residues. Germline CDR1 and CDR2: ENHRY and SYGVKD. The CDR3: CAISGNNQPQHF. The DNA for the CDR3 is TGTGCCATCTCAGGTAACAATCAGCCCCAGCATTTT.

This chain links TRBV4-3 with TRBJ1-2, with D uncertain. Germline CDR1 and CDR2: LGHNA and YSLEER. V was clipped by 5 bases and J by 4 bases, with 23 bases between them. The CDR3 contains 17 residues. This CDR3 reads CASSGDEGRRKTYGYTF. CDR3 DNA sequence: TGCGCCAGCAGCGGCGATGAAGGACGTCGAAAGACCTATGGCTACACCTTC.

Worth noting for this clonotype: The junction shows a germline mismatch at one end, possibly a read error. The J gene is TRBJ2-3, the V gene TRBV27, with TRBD2 matching 8 bases. From germline, CDR1 is MNHEY and CDR2 SMNVEV (reference sequence). This CDR3 has 16 residues. CDR3 nucleotide sequence: TGTACCAGCAGTTTCTACCCGGGACTAGTGACAGATACGCAGTATTTT. The encoded protein is CTSSFYPGLVTDTQYF.

This clonotype occurred many times. The chain joins TRBV6-1 to TRBJ1-2; D perhaps matches TRBD1 (5 bases). Germline CDR1 MNHNS, CDR2 SASEGT. V lost 5 bases and J lost 4, with 23 bases in between. The CDR3 has 17 residues. CDR3 bases: TGTGCCAGCAGTCTGAGCAGGGAATGTAGAAAGACCTATGGCTACACCTTC. As protein: CASSLSRECRKTYGYTF.

This clonotype came up many times. The chain is built from TRBV7-4 and TRBJ1-2; D not resolved. Trimming took 5 bases from V and 4 from J, leaving 23 bases between them. This CDR3 spans 17 amino acids. CDR1 is SGHVT, CDR2 SQSDAQ, per germline. This chain's CDR3 is CASSGRSSARKTYGYTF. CDR3 nucleotide sequence: TGTGCCAGCAGCGGGCGGAGTTCAGCTCGAAAGACCTATGGCTACACCTTC.

This clonotype was seen ten or more times. The rearrangement links TRBV6-9 to TRBJ1-2; D not resolved. Trimming removed 5 bases from V and 4 bases from J, with 23 bases in between. CDR3 size: 17 residues. Germline CDR1 and CDR2: MNHGY and SVAAGI. The CDR3 DNA sequence: TGTGCCAGCAGTCTCAGCGTGCCTTACGGAAAGACCTATGGCTACACCTTC. Translation: CASSLSVPYGKTYGYTF.

This clonotype was seen at least ten times. The chain links TRBV19 to TRBJ1-1; D is possibly TRBD1 (5 bases). V was shortened by 0 bases and J by 5 bases, with 25 bases between the two germline ends. The germline V gene has CDR1 LNHDA and CDR2 SQIVND (reference sequence). The CDR3 totals 19 residues. CDR3: CASSIEGGAWRVFRTEAFF. The DNA of the CDR3 is TGTGCCAGTAGTATAGAGGGAGGGGCCTGGCGTGTTTTCAGAACTGAAGCTTTCTTT. The variable domain in full, with the rest retrieved from reference TRBV19 and TRBJ1-1, is DGGITQSPKYLFRKEGQNVTLSCEQNLNHDAMYWYRQDPGQGLRLIYYSQIVNDFQKGDIAEGYSVSREKKESFPLTVTSAQKNPTAFYLCASSIEGGAWRVFRTEAFFGQGTRLTVV.

This clonotype was seen many times. The chain links TRBV12-3 or TRBV12-4 to TRBJ1-2; no definite D call. There are 12 residues in the CDR3. V lost 3 bases and J lost 6, with 8 bases in between. The CDR3 region is CASSFPRHGYTF. The CDR3 DNA sequence: TGTGCCAGCAGTTTCCCCCGGCATGGCTACACCTTC.

This clonotype was counted at least ten times. V is TRBV19 and J is TRBJ1-2, with D unclear. The CDR3 covers 13 residues. Trimming stripped 6 bases from V and 4 bases from J, with 12 bases between. Germline V lookup: CDR1 LNHDA, CDR2 SQIVND (reference sequence). The CDR3 coding sequence is TGTGCCAGTAGCCTTACCTCGTTCTATGGCTACACCTTC. Translated, it gives CASSLTSFYGYTF.

A word on this clonotype: At one of its ends the junction is not consistent with the germline gene, which may arise from a read error. The CDR3 DNA follows: TGTGTCAGCAGCTTAGACTCGTGGAACTATGGCTACGCCTTC. Translating gives CVSSLDSWNYGYAF. The chain carries TRBV11-2 and TRBJ1-2; D gene uncertain. CDR3 size: 14 residues. Germline lookup yields CDR1 SGHAT and CDR2 FQNNGV.

The V gene is TRBV10-3, the J gene TRBJ1-1; a possible D gene is TRBD1 (5 bases). Germline CDR1 is ENHRY and CDR2 is SYGVKD. The germline V and J ends were trimmed by 6 bases and 3 bases, with 14 bases remaining between them. The CDR3 totals 14 residues. As DNA, the CDR3 is TGTGCCATCAGCTTTTCAAAAGGGGACACTGAAGCTTTCTTT. The encoded protein is CAISFSKGDTEAFF.

This clonotype was counted at least ten times. The rearrangement uses TRBV7-8 and TRBJ1-2; D is uncertain. CDR1 and CDR2 from the germline V gene are SGHVS and FQNEAQ. There are 17 residues in the CDR3. The V gene lost 5 bases and the J gene lost 4 bases, with 23 bases spanning the gap. The CDR3 bases are TGTGCCAGCAGCGGCCACGGGTTTACCCGAAAGACCTATGGCTACACCTTC. Translated, it gives CASSGHGFTRKTYGYTF.

Notes on this clonotype: This clone may be a read error of a much larger clone one base away. The conserved closing phenylalanine or tryptophan is absent in this CDR3, likely reflecting a read error. This chain connects TRBV5-3 to TRBJ1-2; D remains ambiguous. TRBV5-3 is flagged as an ORF with uncertain function. The CDR3 is 16 amino acids. V gave up 7 bases and J gave up 4 bases, with 23 bases separating them. CDR3 sequence: CARSDPVVRKTYGYTL. The DNA for the CDR3 is TGTGCCAGATCGGACCCAGTGGTGAGAAAGACCTATGGCTACACCCTC.

This clonotype was counted a few times. V and J are TRBV7-7 and TRBJ1-2, with D uncertain. Germline CDR1 is SSHAT and CDR2 is FNYEAQ (reference sequence). The CDR3 consists of 17 residues. V was cut by 5 bases and J by 4 bases, with 23 bases left in between. This CDR3 is CASSGILKCRKTYGYTF. As DNA, the CDR3 is TGTGCCAGCAGCGGCATTCTTAAGTGCCGAAAGACCTATGGCTACACCTTC.

A word on this clonotype: One base away lies a much larger clone, so this may be a sequencing read error. The V call is TRBV28, the J call TRBJ2-3, with 7 bases aligning to TRBD2. The trim removed 5 bases at V and 0 bases at J, leaving 14 bases unmatched. From germline, CDR1 is MDHEN and CDR2 SYDVKM. The CDR3 has 18 amino acids. The CDR3 coding sequence is TGTGCCAGCAGTACACCCTTTAGCGGGTCGACTAGCACAGATACGCAGTATTTT. It is translated as CASSTPFSGSTSTDTQYF.

This clonotype was counted many times. This chain connects TRBV11-2 to TRBJ2-5, with 8 bases identical to TRBD2. V was clipped by 6 bases and J by 0 bases; unmatched bases: 9. This CDR3 has 16 residues. Germline CDR1 is SGHAT and CDR2 is FQNNGV. The CDR3 protein is CASSPLRGGYQETQYF. The CDR3 DNA reads TGTGCCAGCAGTCCCCTCCGGGGGGGATACCAAGAGACCCAGTACTTC. Using reference TRBV11-2 and TRBJ2-5 for the parts outside the CDR3, the full variable domain is EAGVAQSPRYKIIEKRQSVAFWCNPISGHATLYWYQQILGQGPKLLIQFQNNGVVDDSQLPKDRFSAERLKGVDSTLKIQPAKLEDSAVYLCASSPLRGGYQETQYFGPGTRLLVL.

About this clonotype: Being one base from a much bigger clone, this may be a read error. The J gene is TRBJ2-7, the V gene TRBV18; D remains unclear. Germline loops: CDR1 KGHSH, CDR2 LQKENI. Trimming pared 2 bases from V and 7 bases from J, leaving 15 bases between. The CDR3 is 14 residues long. DNA for the CDR3: TGTGCCAGCTCACCAGAAAGGGCAAGCATGGAGCAGTACTTC. This translates into CASSPERASMEQYF.

CDR3 sequence (DNA): TGCAGTGCAAAGATAGCGGGGAAGCCTTCAGATACGCAGTATTTT. Protein: CSAKIAGKPSDTQYF. The chain has TRBV20-1 and TRBJ2-3; 8 bases align to TRBD2. J gave up 4 bases and V 6 bases, and 12 bases lay outside the gene matches. The germline CDR1 and CDR2 sequences are DFQATT and SNEGSKA (reference sequence). CDR3 length: 15 residues.

Many counts were recorded for this clonotype. The V call is TRBV20-1, the J call TRBJ2-5; 7 bases line up with TRBD2. This CDR3 region has 16 residues. The germline V gene has CDR1 DFQATT and CDR2 SNEGSKA (reference sequence). The J segment lost 5 bases and the V segment lost 1 base, leaving 13 bases of the junction unmatched. The CDR3 region is CSARAAAGGSRETQYF. Written as DNA, the CDR3 is TGCAGTGCTAGAGCCGCGGCTGGCGGGAGTCGGGAGACCCAGTACTTC.

The sample holds a few counts of this clonotype. The rearrangement joins TRBV21-1 to TRBJ2-1; the table assigns TRBD2, which was not confirmed against the DNA. TRBV21-1 is a known pseudogene. CDR3 length equals 21 residues. CDR3 nucleotide sequence: TGTGCCAGCAGCAATGTTCGGGTCGACCCCTCCGGTGCGGGAGCAGGTAATGAGCAGTTCTTC. Translation: CASSNVRVDPSGAGAGNEQFF.

Details on this clonotype: This could be a read error, since a much larger clone is one nucleotide away. This rearrangement joins TRBV6-5 to TRBJ2-1; the match to TRBD2 covers 11 bases. J lost 5 bases, V lost 0 bases, and 6 bases had no gene match. Germline V lookup: CDR1 MNHEY, CDR2 SVGAGI. The CDR3 length is 17 residues. This chain's CDR3 is CASSYSGLAVRDNEQFF. CDR3 sequence (DNA): TGTGCCAGCAGTTACTCGGGACTAGCGGTCCGGGACAATGAGCAGTTCTTC.